This TCR beta chain was obtained from a study of T cell changes during pregnancy in multiple sclerosis. Germline lookup yields CDR1 SGHTA and CDR2 FQGNSA. CDR3 length: 13 amino acids. Trimming left V 5 bases short and J 6 bases short, with 11 bases between. The repertoire was sequenced with immunoSEQ multiplex PCR; TCRdb's copy has only in-frame clones and lacks some. Altogether over 25,000 clones are present, 90% being singletons, with the ten largest covering roughly 0.41%. The TCR comes from a female donor in good health, enrolled as a control in a pregnancy study. The chain has TRBV7-2 and TRBJ1-5, with no clear D. Sequenced here: CD4+ T cells from peripheral blood mononuclear cells, sampled in the second trimester of pregnancy. CDR3 sequence reads: CASSPAQRQPQHF. CDR3 sequence (DNA): TGTGCCAGCAGCCCGGCCCAGCGTCAGCCCCAGCATTTT.